The clone carrying this T cell receptor beta chain was found a few times. CDR1 and CDR2 (germline): MNHEY, SMNVEV (reference sequence). With 6 bases clipped from V and 2 bases from J, the junction kept 13 bases outside the gene matches. The CDR3 totals 18 residues. This specimen comes from a study of shared T cell receptors in the human thymus. Here immunoSEQ multiplex PCR was the method, and the copy in TCRdb shows in-frame clones only, minus some. The sample holds approximately 580,000 clones, around three quarters seen once. The sample was also linked to a second study, of human thymus T cells. From that second work: Thymic TCR repertoires of unrelated people reportedly overlapped highly.

The source material was thymocytes. The rearrangement links TRBV27 to TRBJ2-7; 13 nucleotides match TRBD2. The TCR sequence derives from a boy under two years old with a congenital heart defect. CDR3 DNA: TGTGCCAGCAGCCGGGACAAGGGACTAGCGGGAAGCCCCTACGAGCAGTACTTC. Protein sequence: CASSRDKGLAGSPYEQYF.